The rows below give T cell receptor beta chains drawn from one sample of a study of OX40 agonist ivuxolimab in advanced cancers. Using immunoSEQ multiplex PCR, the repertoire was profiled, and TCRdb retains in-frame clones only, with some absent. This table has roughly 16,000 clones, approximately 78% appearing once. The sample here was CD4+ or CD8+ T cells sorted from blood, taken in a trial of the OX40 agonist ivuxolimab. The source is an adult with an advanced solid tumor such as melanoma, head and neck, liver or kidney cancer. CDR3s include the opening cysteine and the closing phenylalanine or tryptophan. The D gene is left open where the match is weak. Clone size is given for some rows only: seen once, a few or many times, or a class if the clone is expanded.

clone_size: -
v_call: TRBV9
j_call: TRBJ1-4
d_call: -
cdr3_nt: TGTGCCAGCAGCGTAGGTGCGGATGAAGCAACTAATGAAAAACTGTTTTTT
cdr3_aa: CASSVGADEATNEKLFF

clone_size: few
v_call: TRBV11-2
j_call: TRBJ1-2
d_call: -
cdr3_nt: TGTGCCAGCACAGCAGGGGACTATGGCTACACCTTC
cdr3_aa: CASTAGDYGYTF

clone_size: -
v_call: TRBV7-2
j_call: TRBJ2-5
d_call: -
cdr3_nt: TGTGCCAGCAGCCTATACAGTCTCCAAGAGACCCAGTACTTC
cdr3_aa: CASSLYSLQETQYF

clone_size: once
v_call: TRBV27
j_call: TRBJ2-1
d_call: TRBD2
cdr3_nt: TGTGCCAGCAGGCATATGAGCGGGAAATCCTACAATGAGCAGTTCTTC
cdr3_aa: CASRHMSGKSYNEQFF

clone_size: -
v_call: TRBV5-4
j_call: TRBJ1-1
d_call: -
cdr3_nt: TGTGCCAGCAGCTTGGCACTCCGCCGGTTGAACACTGAAGCTTTCTTT
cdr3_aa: CASSLALRRLNTEAFF

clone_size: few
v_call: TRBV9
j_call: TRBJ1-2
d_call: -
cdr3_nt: TGTGCCAGCAGCGTCTCAGGTAGACTGCACTATGGCTACACCTTC
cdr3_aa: CASSVSGRLHYGYTF

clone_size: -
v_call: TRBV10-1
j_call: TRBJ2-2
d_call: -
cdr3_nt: TGCGCCAGCAGTGATATCACCGGGGAGCTGTTTTTT
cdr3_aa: CASSDITGELFF

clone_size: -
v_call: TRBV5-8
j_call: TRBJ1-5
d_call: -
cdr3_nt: TGTGCCAGCAGCTTGGGACCTGTTGCGACCAATCAGCCCCAGCATTTT
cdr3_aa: CASSLGPVATNQPQHF

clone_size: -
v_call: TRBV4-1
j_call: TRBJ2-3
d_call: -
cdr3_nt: TGCGCCAGCAGCCAAGGACCTTATAGCACAGATACGCAGTATTTT
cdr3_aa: CASSQGPYSTDTQYF

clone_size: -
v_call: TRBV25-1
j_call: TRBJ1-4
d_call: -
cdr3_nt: TGTGCCAGCAGTGATGTCACCCGGACTAATGAAAAACTGTTTTTT
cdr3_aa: CASSDVTRTNEKLFF

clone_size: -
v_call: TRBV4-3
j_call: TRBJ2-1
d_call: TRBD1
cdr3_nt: TGCGCCAGCAGCCAAGATCTAGGGACAGCAGTAGATGAGCAGTTCTTC
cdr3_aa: CASSQDLGTAVDEQFF

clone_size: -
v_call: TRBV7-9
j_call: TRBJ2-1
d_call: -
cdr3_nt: TGTGCCAGCAGCTCCCCGGGGGCCGTGGGTAATGAGCAGTTCTTC
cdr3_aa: CASSSPGAVGNEQFF

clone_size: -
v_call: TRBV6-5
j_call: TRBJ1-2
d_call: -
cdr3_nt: TGTGCCAGCAGCCACCCGCTGACAAGCTATGGCTACACCTTC
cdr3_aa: CASSHPLTSYGYTF

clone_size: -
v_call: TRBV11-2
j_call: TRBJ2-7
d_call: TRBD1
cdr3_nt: TGTGCCAGCAGCTTAGGGACAGGGGGCTACGAGCAGTACTTC
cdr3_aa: CASSLGTGGYEQYF

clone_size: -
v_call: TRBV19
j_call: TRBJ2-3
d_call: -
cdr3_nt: TGTGCCACCGGCGGGTGGATAGCAGATACGCAGTATTTT
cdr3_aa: CATGGWIADTQYF

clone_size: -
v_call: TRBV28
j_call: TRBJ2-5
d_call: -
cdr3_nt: TGTGCCAGCAGTTTAATGGACGGCCAAGAGACCCAGTACTTC
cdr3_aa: CASSLMDGQETQYF

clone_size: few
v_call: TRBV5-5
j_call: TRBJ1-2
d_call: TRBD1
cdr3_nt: TGTGCCAGCAGCCCGACAGGGTTAGACTATGGCTACACCTTC
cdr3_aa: CASSPTGLDYGYTF

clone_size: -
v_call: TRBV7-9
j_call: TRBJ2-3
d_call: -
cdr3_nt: TGTGCCAGCAGCTTAGTGGACGGTACAGATACGCAGTATTTT
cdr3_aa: CASSLVDGTDTQYF

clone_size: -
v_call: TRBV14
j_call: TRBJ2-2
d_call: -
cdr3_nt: TGTGCCAGCAGCCAAGATTGGGTTAAGGGTTCGGCCGGGGAGCTGTTTTTT
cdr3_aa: CASSQDWVKGSAGELFF

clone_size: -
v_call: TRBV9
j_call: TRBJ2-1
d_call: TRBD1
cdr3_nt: TGTGCCAGCAGCTTTGGACAGGGCTCCTACAATGAGCAGTTCTTC
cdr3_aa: CASSFGQGSYNEQFF

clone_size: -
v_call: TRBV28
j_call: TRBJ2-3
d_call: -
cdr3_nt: TGTGCCAGCAGTTTCGTCCAGGTGGACGATGATGTAGGGACAGATACGCAGTATTTT
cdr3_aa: CASSFVQVDDDVGTDTQYF

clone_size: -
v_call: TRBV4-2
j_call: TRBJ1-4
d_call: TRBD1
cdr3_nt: TGTGCCAGCAGCCAAGGACCCCTAACAGGGGGGCATGAAAAACTGTTTTTT
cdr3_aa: CASSQGPLTGGHEKLFF

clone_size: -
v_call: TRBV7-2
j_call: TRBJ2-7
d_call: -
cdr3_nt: TGTGCCAGCAGCCTACCGGGACTCTCCTACGAGCAGTACTTC
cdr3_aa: CASSLPGLSYEQYF